A selection of T cell receptor beta chains follows, all from one sample in a study of T cells after yellow fever vaccination. TCRdb reprocessed the 5' RACE reads via MiXCR and lists one record per CDR3 protein. The sample lists 50,000 or so distinct CDR3 sequences; 6.6% were seen once. This specimen consisted of CD8+ T cells not binding an NS4B(214-222) dextramer, sorted from PBMCs, obtained about 41 days after the first yellow fever vaccination. The source is a man aged 18 to 35 who received the YFV17D yellow fever vaccine. Both conserved end residues are part of each CDR3. The order of the fields is J gene, V gene, CDR3 length, clone size, CDR3 protein. Not all rows give a size; the values are once, few, many and, for expanded clones, a class.

TRBJ1-1 TRBV5-1 14 few CASSDLTGGTEAFF
TRBJ2-2 TRBV20-1 16 many CSAKSLANENTGELFF
TRBJ2-2 TRBV6-6 13 - CASSSYGTGELFF
TRBJ1-4 TRBV9 16 - CASSLGQDIWGEKLFF
TRBJ2-3 TRBV5-1 17 many CASSLEATGARPDTQYF
TRBJ2-4 TRBV7-2 13 - CASSLDVKDIQYF
TRBJ1-1 TRBV7-9 17 - CASRTPTGRGMNTEAFF
TRBJ2-2 TRBV27 16 - CASSLWGGANTGELFF
TRBJ2-2 TRBV6-1 17 few CASSTLTGFPNTGELFF
TRBJ2-3 TRBV7-6 20 - CASSLRVQAGGPILTDTQYF
TRBJ2-1 TRBV29-1 12 many CSVEEGHNEQFF
TRBJ2-3 TRBV4-3 16 many CASSQVAGLPPDTQYF
TRBJ2-2 TRBV6-5 16 - CASSYSSARGAGELFF
TRBJ2-7 TRBV5-4 15 - CALTSVKRQDYEQYF
TRBJ2-3 TRBV29-1 15 - CSVSGGSRTPDTQYF
TRBJ2-3 TRBV9 15 many CASSVASVSTDTQYF
TRBJ2-3 TRBV9 12 many CASSVQTDTQYF
TRBJ2-3 TRBV6-5 12 - CASTDRPDTQYF
TRBJ2-6 TRBV11-2 18 many CASSLIAGEGPGANVLTF
TRBJ2-7 TRBV27 15 many CASSLLNRVESEQYF
TRBJ1-1 TRBV9 16 few CASTPTGGLGNTEAFF
TRBJ2-3 TRBV7-2 16 many CASSLSISESTDTQYF
TRBJ1-5 TRBV12-5 12 many CASGLYNQPQHF
TRBJ1-5 TRBV4-3 16 few CASSQEVGGGNQPQHF
TRBJ2-5 TRBV9 15 many CASSYTSAAQETQYF
TRBJ1-6 TRBV7-9 14 - CASSTTGVSSPLHF
TRBJ1-1 TRBV19 16 few CASSIVVPVMNTEAFF
TRBJ2-1 TRBV20-1 15 few CSAGKLGQIYNEQFF
TRBJ1-2 TRBV27 15 many CASSLQARGPEGYTF
TRBJ2-7 TRBV4-2 12 many CASSQDGGEQYF